The 26 T cell receptor beta chains below come from one sample, sequenced in a study of molecular identifiers for immune sequencing clone quantification. TCRdb reanalysed the PCR reads using MiXCR and keeps one entry per CDR3 protein. Of some 680,000 distinct CDR3 sequences in the sample, roughly 27% were seen once. Input material: naive CD8+ T cells from blood, with Jurkat cell RNA spiked in. Subset indicated: FACS-sorted CD8+CD4-CCR7+CD45RA+ naive T cells. The receptor source for this set is a human donor in good health. Some libraries in this study had Jurkat cell RNA spiked in.

Comment on this clonotype: Possible read error: a much larger clone is one base away. This chain connects TRBV27 to TRBJ2-6; D is uncertain. Trimming removed 6 bases at V and 1 base at J, with 10 bases between. This CDR3 comprises 15 residues. Per the germline V gene, CDR1 is MNHEY and CDR2 is SMNVEV (reference sequence). The CDR3 sequence is CASRDGRSGANVLTF. CDR3 DNA: TGTGCCAGCAGAGACGGCCGATCTGGGGCCAACGTCCTGACTTTC.

This chain joins TRBV4-1 and TRBJ1-6; D not certain. The CDR3 runs to 17 residues. The V end was cut by 0 bases, the J end by 0 bases, with 9 bases between. From germline, CDR1 is MGHRA and CDR2 YSYEKL. CDR3 sequence: CASSQEYSSSYNSPLHF. The CDR3 nucleotides read TGCGCCAGCAGCCAAGAGTATTCGAGCTCCTATAATTCACCCCTCCACTTT.

V is TRBV5-1 and J is TRBJ2-5; TRBD2 agrees at 8 bases. Germline V gene lookup returns CDR1 SGHRS and CDR2 YFSETQ. This CDR3 contains 16 residues. With V trimmed by 4 bases and J by 1 base, 9 bases remained unmatched. CDR3 region: CASSNPLSGGQETQYF. CDR3 bases: TGCGCCAGCAGCAATCCCTTGAGCGGGGGCCAAGAGACCCAGTACTTC.

This clonotype was counted at least ten times. The gene calls are TRBV6-5 and TRBJ1-4; 9 bases fit TRBD1. This CDR3 is 14 amino acids long. The germline CDR1 and CDR2 sequences are MNHEY and SVGAGI. V lost 6 bases to trimming and J lost 7 bases; unmatched junction nucleotides: 6. CDR3 nucleotides: TGTGCCAGCAGGATAGGACAGGGGCCTGAAAAACTGTTTTTT. Protein sequence: CASRIGQGPEKLFF.

This clonotype was recorded once. A much more abundant neighbour one base away suggests this may be a read error. The rearrangement joins TRBV30 to TRBJ1-5; TRBD1 is a possible D gene (6 bases). Deletions cut 0 bases from V and 7 bases from J, with 10 bases between. Per germline, CDR1 GTSNPN and CDR2 SVGIG (reference sequence). The CDR3 extends over 13 amino acids. CDR3 in amino acids: CAWSVTGGQPQHF. The CDR3 DNA reads TGTGCCTGGAGTGTGACAGGTGGGCAGCCCCAGCATTTT. Based on the CDR3 plus reference TRBV30 and TRBJ1-5, the full variable domain is SQTIHQWPATLVQPVGSPLSLECTVEGTSNPNLYWYRQAAGRGLQLLFYSVGIGQISSEVPQNLSASRPQDRQFILSSKKLLLSDSGFYLCAWSVTGGQPQHFGDGTRLSIL.

About this clonotype: A much more abundant neighbour one base away suggests this may be a read error. The chain uses TRBV6-5 and TRBJ1-6; D unclear. In germline, CDR1 is MNHEY, CDR2 SVGAGI. This CDR3 spans 15 amino acids. The CDR3 DNA reads as TGTGCCAGGAGTTACTCTGGCAGCGGTAATTCACCCCTCCACTTT. This gives the protein CARSYSGSGNSPLHF.

This clonotype occurred a few times. This sequence joins TRBV21-1 and TRBJ2-5; the D call TRBD1 from the table was never checked on the DNA. TRBV21-1 is a recognized pseudogene. The CDR3 spans 15 residues. CDR3 sequence: CASSKKTGGTETQYF. The CDR3 bases are TGTGCCAGCAGCAAAAAGACAGGGGGCACTGAGACCCAGTACTTC.

In this sample, this clonotype turned up a few times. V is TRBV6-2 or TRBV6-3 and J is TRBJ2-3; D may be TRBD2 (5 bases). This CDR3 comprises 16 residues. Trimming took 2 bases from V and 2 from J, leaving 14 bases between them. CDR1 and CDR2 from the germline V gene are MNHEY and SVGEGT. CDR3 bases: TGTGCCAGCAGTTACGGCACGGGGATGGCCACAGATACGCAGTATTTT. It yields the protein CASSYGTGMATDTQYF.

The V gene is TRBV6-6, the J gene TRBJ1-4; D gene ambiguous. The V gene's germline CDR1 is MNHNY and CDR2 SVGAGI (reference sequence). V shed 5 bases and J shed 7 bases, with 20 bases lying between them. The CDR3 contains 16 residues. CDR3: CASSQYTPALGEKLFF. DNA of the CDR3: TGTGCCAGCAGTCAATATACACCAGCGCTGGGTGAAAAACTGTTTTTT.

V and J are TRBV9 and TRBJ2-2; D not certain. Looked up from germline, CDR1 is SGDLS and CDR2 is YYNGEE. The CDR3 extends over 14 amino acids. Trimming removed 0 bases from V and 6 bases from J, with 9 bases in between. CDR3 sequence: CASSVVGVAGELFF. DNA of the CDR3: TGTGCCAGCAGCGTAGTTGGGGTCGCCGGGGAGCTGTTTTTT.

The chain uses TRBV19 and TRBJ2-5; TRBD1 might be the D (5 bases). V was cut by 5 bases and J by 1 base, with 11 bases left in between. The germline V gene encodes CDR1 LNHDA and CDR2 SQIVND (reference sequence). CDR3 size: 14 residues. In DNA form, the CDR3 reads TGTGCCAGTAGTCCCCCAGGGTTCCAAGAGACCCAGTACTTC. The encoded protein is CASSPPGFQETQYF.

This clonotype was seen repeatedly, ten times or more. V usage is TRBV6-2 or TRBV6-3 and J usage is TRBJ1-1; D call uncertain. This CDR3 region has 13 residues. V lost 4 bases and J 5 bases, leaving 11 bases between the germline ends. Germline CDR1 and CDR2: MNHEY and SVGEGT. CDR3 amino acids: CASSSWGRTEAFF. The CDR3, as DNA: TGTGCCAGCAGTTCTTGGGGTCGGACTGAAGCTTTCTTT.

In regard to this clonotype: Germline is not matched at one junction end, which may reflect a read error. The rearrangement links TRBV6-2 or TRBV6-3 to TRBJ1-1, with D hard to call. The CDR3 has 16 residues. CDR1 is MNHEY and CDR2 is SVGEGT in the germline V gene. Here the CDR3 DNA reads TGTGCCAGCGGTTACTCGAATATAGACTTGAACACTGAAGCTTTCTTT. It translates to CASGYSNIDLNTEAFF.

Many counts were recorded for this clonotype. The J gene is TRBJ1-6, the V gene TRBV6-5; 8 bases align to TRBD1. The V gene's germline CDR1 is MNHEY and CDR2 SVGAGI. There are 13 residues in the CDR3. With 2 bases clipped from V and 9 bases from J, the junction kept 0 bases outside the gene matches. As DNA, the CDR3 is TGTGCCAGCAGTTACACAGGGGGTTCACCCCTCCACTTT. Protein: CASSYTGGSPLHF.

This clonotype was counted at least ten times. The chain recombines TRBV7-9 with TRBJ2-3; D gene ambiguous. Trimming removed 5 bases at V and 6 bases at J, with 9 bases between. The CDR3 length is 12 residues. Germline CDR1 reads SEHNR; CDR2 reads FQNEAQ (reference sequence). The CDR3 loop is CASSPNPDTQYF. CDR3 DNA sequence: TGTGCCAGCAGCCCTAACCCGGATACGCAGTATTTT.

The gene calls are TRBV6-5 and TRBJ1-4, with D possibly being TRBD1 (6 bases). CDR3 size: 17 residues. Germline V gene sequence: CDR1 MNHEY, CDR2 SVGAGI. Trimming removed 2 bases from V and 3 bases from J, with 16 bases in between. The CDR3 here is CASSYAAGAYSNEKLFF. In nucleotides, the CDR3 is TGTGCCAGCAGTTACGCGGCAGGGGCATACTCTAATGAAAAACTGTTTTTT.

This chain joins TRBV4-3 and TRBJ1-4; 7 nucleotides agree with TRBD1. The V gene end was trimmed by 0 bases and the J gene end by 8 bases; junction bases not matched to a gene: 12. In germline, CDR1 is LGHNA, CDR2 YSLEER. The CDR3 sequence is 17 residues long. CDR3 coding DNA: TGCGCCAGCAGCCAAGATCCGGCAGGGGGACTTGAGGAAAAACTGTTTTTT. Translated: CASSQDPAGGLEEKLFF.

As regards this clonotype: Being one base from a much bigger clone, this may be a read error. V gene TRBV7-9 combines with J gene TRBJ2-7; maybe TRBD1 (6 bases). There are 14 residues in the CDR3. The germline V gene encodes CDR1 SEHNR and CDR2 FQNEAQ (reference sequence). The CDR3: CASSLDSRSSEQCF. The DNA of the CDR3 is TGTGCCAGCAGCTTGGACAGTAGAAGCTCCGAGCAGTGCTTC.

Concerning this clonotype itself: A clone one base away is much larger, so this may be a read error. Likely a read error: the CDR3 ends without its conserved phenylalanine or tryptophan. The rearrangement links TRBV4-2 to TRBJ1-4, with D unresolved. The CDR3 covers 14 residues. V shed 5 bases and J shed 3 bases, with 10 bases lying between them. CDR1 is LGHNA and CDR2 is YNFKEQ in the germline V gene. The CDR3 bases are TGTGCCAGCAGCGGACCTTTAGCTAATGAAAAACTGTTTCTT. The encoded protein is CASSGPLANEKLFL.

Points on this clonotype: This may be a read error: a much more frequent sequence differs by one nucleotide. The gene calls are TRBV7-9 and TRBJ2-3, with D uncertain. Trimming cost V 7 bases and J 2 bases, with 16 bases left between them. Germline CDR1 is SEHNR and CDR2 is FQNEAQ (reference sequence). There are 15 residues in the CDR3. CDR3 DNA sequence: TGTGCCAGCATCGAGGCTTGGGGTCTCACAGATACGCAGTATTTT. Amino acid sequence: CASIEAWGLTDTQYF.

This clonotype was counted only a few times. This rearrangement joins TRBV27 to TRBJ1-2; 7 bases match TRBD1. CDR1 and CDR2 (germline): MNHEY, SMNVEV (reference sequence). The CDR3 covers 16 residues. Germline trimming cut 5 bases from V and 5 bases from J; bases unmatched to any gene: 14. CDR3 protein: CASSLSGTGTAYGYTF. The CDR3 nucleotides are TGTGCCAGCAGTCTAAGCGGGACCGGGACAGCTTATGGCTACACCTTC.

This clonotype was detected only a few times. The chain employs TRBV7-6 and TRBJ2-5; TRBD2 matches 9 bases. V trimming: 2 bases; J trimming: 5 bases; junction bases outside the gene matches: 9. The CDR3 contains 16 residues. The germline CDR1 and CDR2 sequences are SGHVS and FNYEAQ. CDR3 nucleotide sequence: TGTGCCAGCAGCTTATTTCTAGCGGGATTGGGGGAGACCCAGTACTTC. Translating it yields CASSLFLAGLGETQYF.

The rearrangement joins TRBV29-1 to TRBJ2-7, with D unclear. Germline V gives CDR1 SQVTM, CDR2 ANQGSEA. The ends were cut back, 4 bases at V and 3 bases at J, with 16 bases in the middle. The CDR3 has 14 residues. Here the CDR3 reads CSVVERAKGYEQYF. Here the CDR3 DNA reads TGCAGCGTTGTAGAACGGGCCAAGGGCTACGAGCAGTACTTC.

This clonotype has only a few counts. The chain couples TRBV11-2 to TRBJ2-1; 8 bases are a match to TRBD2. The CDR3 runs 16 residues. Germline V gene lookup returns CDR1 SGHAT and CDR2 FQNNGV. The V gene end was trimmed by 2 bases and the J gene end by 4 bases; junction bases not matched to a gene: 7. The CDR3 is CASSLFAGGLYNEQFF. The CDR3 nucleotides are TGTGCCAGCAGCTTATTCGCGGGAGGCTTGTACAATGAGCAGTTCTTC.

A note on this clonotype: This clone may be a read error of a much larger clone one base away. This CDR3 is missing its conserved last phenylalanine or tryptophan, likely due to a read error. This rearrangement joins TRBV6-5 to TRBJ2-7; D unresolved. This CDR3 contains 11 residues. Germline CDR1 MNHEY, CDR2 SVGAGI. V lost 4 bases and J lost 5, with 6 bases in between. The CDR3 is CASSSRNEQYS. The CDR3 DNA sequence: TGTGCCAGCAGTTCCCGTAACGAGCAGTACTCC.

Concerning this clonotype itself: This could be a read error, since a much larger clone is one nucleotide away. V is TRBV14 and J is TRBJ2-1; 8 bases are a match to TRBD1. Germline V gene data show CDR1 as SGHDN and CDR2 as FVKESK. The CDR3 covers 15 residues. V lost 1 base, J lost 10 bases, and 9 bases stayed unmatched. This CDR3 is CASSQGTGRFEEQFF. DNA of the CDR3: TGTGCCAGCAGCCAAGGGACAGGGAGGTTCGAAGAGCAGTTCTTC.